The 14 T cell receptor beta chains listed next were all sequenced from one sample in a study of T cells after yellow fever vaccination. TCRdb re-called the 5' RACE reads with MiXCR, one entry per CDR3 protein. The sample comprises just under 600,000 distinct CDR3 sequences, about 14% of which are singletons, and roughly 13% rests with the top ten. Material: PBMCs, obtained on the day of the yellow fever booster vaccination. Receptors were obtained from a man aged 25-40 years who received the YFV17D yellow fever vaccine.

This clonotype came up a few times. J is TRBJ1-5 and V is TRBV7-8; D gene ambiguous. The V end lost 1 base, the J end lost 3 bases, and 10 bases lay between the germline ends. Germline lookup yields CDR1 SGHVS and CDR2 FQNEAQ. The CDR3 covers 15 residues. The CDR3 coding sequence is TGTGCCAGCAGCTTAGGAAACTACGACAATCAGCCCCAGCATTTT. Amino acids: CASSLGNYDNQPQHF.

This clonotype has just a few counts. This chain joins TRBV21-1 and TRBJ2-7; the tabulated D call, TRBD2, remains unverified against the DNA. TRBV21-1 is a pseudogene segment. The CDR3 length is 18 residues. CDR3 DNA: TGTGCCAGCAGCAAAGAGAACTATTCAGGGCCCCCACTTTACGAGCAGTACTTC. Amino acids: CASSKENYSGPPLYEQYF.

This clonotype was seen a few times. In DNA form, the CDR3 reads TGTGCCTCGACAGGGCTCACCGGGGAGCTGTTTTTT. Protein sequence: CASTGLTGELFF. This chain joins TRBV25-1 and TRBJ2-2, with 7 nucleotides matching TRBD1. The V segment lost 11 bases and the J segment 4 bases; nucleotides outside the gene matches: 4. CDR3 length equals 12 residues. The germline gives CDR1 MGHDK, CDR2 SYGVNS. The full variable domain, rest sourced from reference TRBV25-1 and TRBJ2-2, is EADIYQTPRYLVIGTGKKITLECSQTMGHDKMYWYQQDPGMELHLIHYSYGVNSTEKGDLSSESTVSRIRTEHFPLTLESARPSHTSQYLCASTGLTGELFFGEGSRLTVL.

This chain connects TRBV6-1 to TRBJ1-5, with a weak D call TRBD1 (5 bases). This CDR3 is built from 15 residues. Germline V gives CDR1 MNHNS, CDR2 SASEGT. The V and J ends lost 6 bases and 7 bases respectively, with 19 bases between them. The CDR3 here is CASSPTTGLGQPQHF. As DNA, the CDR3 is TGTGCCAGCAGCCCAACAACAGGACTTGGCCAGCCCCAGCATTTT.

In this sample, this clonotype turned up a few times. The gene calls are TRBV6-1 and TRBJ2-7; D unclear. The CDR3 consists of 11 residues. The germline CDR1 and CDR2 sequences are MNHNS and SASEGT. The V gene lost 3 bases and the J gene lost 3 bases, with 3 bases spanning the gap. CDR3 residues: CASSDFYEQYF. The CDR3 DNA sequence: TGTGCCAGCAGTGATTTCTACGAGCAGTACTTC.

The chain links TRBV7-2 to TRBJ2-1, with D maybe TRBD2 (6 bases). The CDR3 runs 16 residues. The V gene's germline CDR1 is SGHTA and CDR2 FQGNSA. V was cut by 5 bases and J by 0 bases, with 14 bases left in between. This CDR3 reads CASSPDAGSSYNEQFF. DNA for the CDR3: TGTGCCAGCAGCCCAGACGCCGGGAGCTCCTACAATGAGCAGTTCTTC.

This clonotype has more than one count but fewer than ten. The chain links TRBV7-3 to TRBJ2-1, with a weak D call TRBD1 (6 bases). Deletions cut 3 bases from V and 2 bases from J, with 11 bases between. Germline V gives CDR1 SGHTA, CDR2 FQGTGA. The CDR3 consists of 15 residues. The CDR3 DNA is TGTGCCAGCAGCTTCGGACAGATCCCCTACAATGAGCAGTTCTTC. This translates into CASSFGQIPYNEQFF.

In its sample, this clonotype was seen many times. The rearrangement uses TRBV29-1 and TRBJ2-7, with D perhaps matching TRBD1 (5 bases). The V gene lost 3 bases and the J gene lost 6 bases, with 15 bases spanning the gap. The CDR3 loop spans 13 amino acids. The V gene's germline CDR1 is SQVTM and CDR2 ANQGSEA. The CDR3: CSVEGGALFEQYF. The CDR3 bases are TGCAGCGTTGAGGGTGGGGCTCTATTCGAGCAGTACTTC.

V usage is TRBV5-1 and J usage is TRBJ2-5; D unclear. V was clipped by 0 bases and J by 4 bases, with 10 bases between them. The CDR3 consists of 14 residues. Germline-derived CDR1 and CDR2 are SGHRS and YFSETQ. Here the CDR3 reads CASSLGDFGETQYF. CDR3 bases: TGCGCCAGCAGCTTGGGGGATTTCGGAGAGACCCAGTACTTC.

This clonotype was seen at least ten times. Here the CDR3 reads CASSQEARDRVYGYTF. The DNA for the CDR3 is TGCGCCAGCAGCCAAGAGGCCCGGGACAGGGTCTATGGCTACACCTTC. V is TRBV4-3 and J is TRBJ1-2; 9 positions agree with TRBD1. Germline V gives CDR1 LGHNA, CDR2 YSLEER. The CDR3 runs to 16 residues. Unmatched junction bases numbered 6, after V lost 0 bases and J lost 4 bases.

This clonotype was seen at least ten times. The chain joins TRBV7-2 to TRBJ2-3, with D possibly being TRBD2 (6 bases). Trimming stripped 5 bases from V and 2 bases from J, with 17 bases between. Germline assignment: CDR1 SGHTA and CDR2 FQGNSA. The CDR3 is made up of 16 amino acids. The CDR3 DNA sequence: TGTGCCAGCAGCGTCCTCCGGGACTGGCTCACAGATACGCAGTATTTT. The encoded protein is CASSVLRDWLTDTQYF.

CDR3 loop: CASSPIIGQKELFF. The CDR3 region has the DNA TGTGCCAGCAGCCCTATCATCGGGCAGAAGGAGCTGTTTTTT. The V and J genes are TRBV7-3 and TRBJ2-2; no definite D call. There are 14 residues in the CDR3. CDR1 is SGHTA, CDR2 FQGTGA, per germline. Trimming took 5 bases from V and 10 from J, leaving 17 bases between them. Together with reference TRBV7-3 and TRBJ2-2, the CDR3 gives the full variable domain: GAGVSQTPSNKVTEKGKYVELRCDPISGHTALYWYRQSLGQGPEFLIYFQGTGAADDSGLPNDRFFAVRPEGSVSTLKIQRTERGDSAVYLCASSPIIGQKELFFGEGSRLTVL.

Concerning this clonotype itself: A read error may be the cause here, since a much bigger clone is one base away. The conserved phenylalanine or tryptophan normally closing the CDR3 is absent here, so this likely arose from a read error. The chain carries TRBV10-3 and TRBJ1-6; D remains ambiguous. From germline, CDR1 is ENHRY and CDR2 SYGVKD. The CDR3 is made up of 14 amino acids. V lost 2 bases to trimming and J lost 7 bases, with 9 bases between them. In nucleotides, the CDR3 is TGTGCCATCAGTGAGCCGAACAGAAATTCACCCCTCCACGTT. Protein: CAISEPNRNSPLHV.

The sample holds a few counts of this clonotype. This chain links TRBV11-2 with TRBJ2-1; D gene uncertain. Germline V gene lookup returns CDR1 SGHAT and CDR2 FQNNGV. Trimming left V 10 bases short and J 7 bases short, with 11 bases between. The CDR3 extends over 11 amino acids. The CDR3 region has the DNA TGTGCCACCTCCCCCAGGAATGAGCAGTTCTTC. Its translation: CATSPRNEQFF. Using reference TRBV11-2 and TRBJ2-1 for the parts outside the CDR3, the full variable domain is EAGVAQSPRYKIIEKRQSVAFWCNPISGHATLYWYQQILGQGPKLLIQFQNNGVVDDSQLPKDRFSAERLKGVDSTLKIQPAKLEDSAVYLCATSPRNEQFFGPGTRLTVL.